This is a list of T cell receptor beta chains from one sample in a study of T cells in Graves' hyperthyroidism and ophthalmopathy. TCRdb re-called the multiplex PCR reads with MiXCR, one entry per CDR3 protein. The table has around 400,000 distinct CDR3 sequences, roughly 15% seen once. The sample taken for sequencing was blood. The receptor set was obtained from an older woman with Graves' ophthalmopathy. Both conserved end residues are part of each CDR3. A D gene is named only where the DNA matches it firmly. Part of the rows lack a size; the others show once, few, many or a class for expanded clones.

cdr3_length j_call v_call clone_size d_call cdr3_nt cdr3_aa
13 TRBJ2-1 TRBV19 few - TGTGCCAGTAGGCAGGACTCCTACAATGAGCAGTTCTTC CASRQDSYNEQFF
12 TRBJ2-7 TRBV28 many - TGTGCCACTCAGGGCCTCTCCTACGAGCAGTACTTC CATQGLSYEQYF
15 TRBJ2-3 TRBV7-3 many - TGTGCCAGCAGCTTTACAGGGATCAGCACAGATACGCAGTATTTT CASSFTGISTDTQYF
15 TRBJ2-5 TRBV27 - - TGTGCCAGCAGTGCAAAGGGTCGGTTTACGGAGACCCAGTACTTC CASSAKGRFTETQYF
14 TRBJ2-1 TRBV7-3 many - TGTGCCAGCAGCTTCGGCAGCTTCGACAATGAGCAGTTCTTC CASSFGSFDNEQFF
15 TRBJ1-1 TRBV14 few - TGTGCCAGCAGCCAAGAGTACAGGACAAACACTGAAGCTTTCTTT CASSQEYRTNTEAFF
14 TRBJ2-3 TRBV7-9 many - TGTGCCAGCAGCTTAAGACTATCCACAGATACGCAGTATTTT CASSLRLSTDTQYF
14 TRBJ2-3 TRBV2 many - TGTGCCAGCAGTCCCCCGGGACCCGGTGATACGCAGTATTTT CASSPPGPGDTQYF
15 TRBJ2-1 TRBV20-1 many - TGCAGTGCTCGCCCTGGTTATAGCTCCTACAATGAGCAGTTCTTC CSARPGYSSYNEQFF
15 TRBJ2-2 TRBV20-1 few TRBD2 TGCAGTGCTAGAGACCCGGCGGGAGCAGGCGGGGAGCTGTTTTTT CSARDPAGAGGELFF
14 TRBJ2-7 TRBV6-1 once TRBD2 TGTGCCAGCAATCACAAGCGGGAGGGCCGCGAGCAGTACTTC CASNHKREGREQYF
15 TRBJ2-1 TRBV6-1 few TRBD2 TGTGCCAGCAGGCTACTAGCGGGAGCCGACAATGAGCAGTTCTTC CASRLLAGADNEQFF
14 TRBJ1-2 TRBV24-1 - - TGTGCCACCTCCGACACCGCGGGTGGATATGGCTACACCTTC CATSDTAGGYGYTF
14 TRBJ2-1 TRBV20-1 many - TGCAGTGCTAGAGATGCAATTCGGGGTATTGAGCAGTTCTTC CSARDAIRGIEQFF
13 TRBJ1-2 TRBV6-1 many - TGTGCCAGCTCACCACGGGACAACTATGGCTACACCTTC CASSPRDNYGYTF
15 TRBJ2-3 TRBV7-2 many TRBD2 TGTGCCAGCAGCTACCTAGCGGGAGGGCCAGATACGCAGTATTTT CASSYLAGGPDTQYF
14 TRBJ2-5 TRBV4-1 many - TGCGCCAGCAGCCAAGGGGGAGGGGGACAGACCCAGTACTTC CASSQGGGGQTQYF
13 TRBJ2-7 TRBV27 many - TGTGCCAGCAGTATCGGAATTATTTACGAGCAGTACTTC CASSIGIIYEQYF
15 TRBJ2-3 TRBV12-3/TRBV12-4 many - TGTGCCAGCAAGATCGGGGGAGTTCGTGCAGATACGCAGTATTTT CASKIGGVRADTQYF
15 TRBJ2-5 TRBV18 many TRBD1 TGTGCCAGCTCACCCACACAGGGGGCCTCCGGGACCCAGTACTTC CASSPTQGASGTQYF
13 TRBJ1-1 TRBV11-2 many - TGTGCCAGCAGCTTCACCCTAGTAGCTGAAGCTTTCTTT CASSFTLVAEAFF
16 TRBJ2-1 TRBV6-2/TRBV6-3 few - TGTGCCAGCAGTTACGGTCTTGGGAGCTCCTACAATGGGCAGTTCTTC CASSYGLGSSYNGQFF
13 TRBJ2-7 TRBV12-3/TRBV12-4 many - TGTGCCAGCAGTCCACCAACTAGTGACGAGCAGTACTTC CASSPPTSDEQYF